A selection of T cell receptor beta chains follows, all from one sample in a study of blood T cell repertoires in COVID-19. This table comes from immunoSEQ multiplex PCR, and its TCRdb copy is limited to in-frame clones, with some not included. The sample yields 370,000 or so clones, roughly four fifths seen once. The sequenced sample was peripheral blood. The receptors stem from a human donor with acute or convalescent COVID-19. The donor label of this sample is uncertain. Both conserved end residues are part of each CDR3. D genes are given only for firm matches. The size field is filled for only some rows; it gives once, few, many or a size class.

.	TRBV7-6	.	TRBJ1-6	TGTGCCAGCAGCTTAGCAGGACAGAATAATTCACCCCTCCACTTT	CASSLAGQNNSPLHF
.	TRBV5-8	.	TRBJ1-2	TGTGCCAGCAGCGGAAGACACTACTATGGCTACACCTTC	CASSGRHYYGYTF
.	TRBV3-1/TRBV3-2	.	TRBJ1-4	TGTGCCAGCAGCCAAGCTGGGGAGTTGTCTAATGAAAAACTGTTTTTT	CASSQAGELSNEKLFF
.	TRBV19	TRBD2	TRBJ2-1	TGTGCCAGTAGTATAGGCAGAACTAGCGGGAGGGAATACAATGAGCAGTTCTTC	CASSIGRTSGREYNEQFF
.	TRBV7-2	TRBD2	TRBJ2-7	TGTGCCAGCAGCTTAAGACCGGGAGGGCCTTACGAGCAGTACTTC	CASSLRPGGPYEQYF
.	TRBV18	TRBD1	TRBJ2-1	TGTGCCAGCTCACCGACCGGGACAGGGGTATACAATGAGCAGTTCTTC	CASSPTGTGVYNEQFF
few	TRBV5-6	.	TRBJ1-6	TGTGCCAGCAGCTTGGTGAACAGGGTAGGGAATTCACCCCTCCACTTT	CASSLVNRVGNSPLHF
.	TRBV27	.	TRBJ1-2	TGTGCCAGCAGTCCCCGGACAGCCGTCCATGGCTACACCTTC	CASSPRTAVHGYTF
once	TRBV6-6	.	TRBJ2-7	TGTGCCAGCAGAGGTACAGAGGGACTCCGGGAAGAGCAGTACTTC	CASRGTEGLREEQYF
.	TRBV7-2	TRBD2	TRBJ2-1	TGTGCCAGCAGCTTTTCGGCGGGGGGCTGGCGTGAGCAGTTCTTC	CASSFSAGGWREQFF
many	TRBV4-2	TRBD2	TRBJ2-3	TGTGCCAGCAGCCAGGGACTAGTCACAGATACGCAGTATTTT	CASSQGLVTDTQYF
.	TRBV12-3/TRBV12-4	TRBD1	TRBJ1-1	TGTGCCAGCAGTTTCCCCCCAGGGGGATATGCTTTCTTT	CASSFPPGGYAFF
.	TRBV29-1	TRBD1	TRBJ1-3	TGCAGCGTTGATACAGGGGCCTCCGGAAACACCATATATTTT	CSVDTGASGNTIYF
.	TRBV6-2/TRBV6-3	.	TRBJ1-1	TGTGCCAGCAGTTATATCCGGTTGACTGAAGCTTTCTTT	CASSYIRLTEAFF
.	TRBV28	TRBD1	TRBJ1-1	TGTGCCAGCAGTCCGGACAGGGAGGACACTGAAGCTTTCTTT	CASSPDREDTEAFF
.	TRBV19	.	TRBJ2-2	TGTGCCAGTAGCAGCCGGGACAAAAGCACCGGGGAGCTGTTTTTT	CASSSRDKSTGELFF
.	TRBV7-8	TRBD1	TRBJ2-1	TGTGCCAGCAGCTTAGGGGTGACCCGGGACAGGGTGAATGAGCAGTTCTTC	CASSLGVTRDRVNEQFF
.	TRBV18	TRBD1	TRBJ2-5	TGTGCCAGCTCACCGGACAGGGTGACGGAGACCCAGTACTTC	CASSPDRVTETQYF
few	TRBV6-5	.	TRBJ1-1	TGTGCCAGCAGGCCTGCAGCAGGGAAGACTGAAGCTTTCTTT	CASRPAAGKTEAFF
.	TRBV10-2	.	TRBJ1-4	TGCGCCAGCACCAAGCGAGGGTTCGGTACTAATGAAAAACTGTTTTTT	CASTKRGFGTNEKLFF
.	TRBV24-1	TRBD1	TRBJ2-1	TGTGCCACCAGTGATTCTAACCTGGGACAGGGGGACTACAATGAGCAGTTCTTC	CATSDSNLGQGDYNEQFF
.	TRBV3-1/TRBV3-2	.	TRBJ1-3	TGTGCCAGCAGCCGTCTCTCTGGAAACACCATATATTTT	CASSRLSGNTIYF
few	TRBV6-5	TRBD1	TRBJ2-7	TGTGCCAGCAGTTACTTGGGGACAGGGGGAAGAGAGCAGTACTTC	CASSYLGTGGREQYF
.	TRBV27	.	TRBJ1-5	TGTGCCAGCAGTCCAAGTACTTTCAGGGGTAGCAATCAGCCCCAGCATTTT	CASSPSTFRGSNQPQHF
.	TRBV6-1	TRBD1	TRBJ1-2	TGTGCCAGCAGTGCAATCGGAAGAACAGGGGGGAACTATGGCTACACCTTC	CASSAIGRTGGNYGYTF
.	TRBV5-4	.	TRBJ1-4	TGTGCCAGCAGCTTGTCAAACATTAATGAAAAACTGTTTTTT	CASSLSNINEKLFF
.	TRBV5-1	TRBD1	TRBJ1-4	TGCGCCAGCAGCTACGACAGGGCTAATAATGAAAAACTGTTTTTT	CASSYDRANNEKLFF
.	TRBV20-1	.	TRBJ1-1	TGCAGTGCTAGTTCAAACACTGAAGCTTTCTTT	CSASSNTEAFF
.	TRBV3-1/TRBV3-2	.	TRBJ1-1	TGTGCCAGCAGCCAAGATCTCCCACAGGCTTGGGTGAACACTGAAGCTTTCTTT	CASSQDLPQAWVNTEAFF
.	TRBV4-2	TRBD2	TRBJ2-2	TGTGCCAGCAGCCCACTAGCGGGAGGGACGAACACCGGGGAGCTGTTTTTT	CASSPLAGGTNTGELFF
.	TRBV7-9	TRBD2	TRBJ2-3	TGTGCCAGCAGCTTAGTAACTAGAGGTAGCGGGGGGCCGACAGATACGCAGTATTTT	CASSLVTRGSGGPTDTQYF
.	TRBV23-1	TRBD1	TRBJ1-1	TGCGCCAGCAGTCAACCCCCGGACAGGGGGCAAGGGACTGAAGCTTTCTTT	CASSQPPDRGQGTEAFF
once	TRBV6-5	TRBD1	TRBJ1-2	TGTGCCAGCAGTTACTCTCCGGGACAGGTGCTTGGAATCGCCTTC	CASSYSPGQVLGIAF
once	TRBV6-2/TRBV6-3	TRBD1	TRBJ1-2	TGTGCCAGCAGCCGACTCGACAGGGACCGCGGTGGCTACACCTTC	CASSRLDRDRGGYTF
few	TRBV2	.	TRBJ2-6	TGTGCCAGCAGGCTTCGGGTAGCGTCTGGGGCCAACGTCCTGACTTTC	CASRLRVASGANVLTF
.	TRBV2	.	TRBJ1-6	TGTGCCAGCGGGAGTCGCCTGGGGAATTCACCCCTCCACTTT	CASGSRLGNSPLHF
.	TRBV5-6	.	TRBJ2-7	TGTGCCAGCAGCTTGATTAGAGACTATCGGTACGAGCAGTACTTC	CASSLIRDYRYEQYF
.	TRBV5-4	TRBD1	TRBJ1-6	TGTGCCAGCAGCTCGGGACAGGGGGTTAGCTCTTCACCCCTCCACTTT	CASSSGQGVSSSPLHF
.	TRBV12-3/TRBV12-4	.	TRBJ1-2	TGTGCCAGCAGGCCCAGGGAAGATGGCTACACCTTC	CASRPREDGYTF
.	TRBV3-1/TRBV3-2	.	TRBJ2-5	TGTGCCAGCAGCCCACTCAACGGCCAAGAGACCCAGTACTTC	CASSPLNGQETQYF
.	TRBV5-1	.	TRBJ2-7	TGCGCCAGCAGCTTGAGTAGCGGATTCTACGAGCAGTACTTC	CASSLSSGFYEQYF
.	TRBV28	.	TRBJ2-1	TGTGCCAGCAGTTTTGGGGGCGTCTCCTACAATGAGCAGTTCTTC	CASSFGGVSYNEQFF